One sample yielded the 30 T cell receptor beta chains listed below, sequenced in a study of blood T cell repertoires in COVID-19. Clones were sequenced by immunoSEQ multiplex PCR, and TCRdb holds only the in-frame ones, with some missing. The table has more than 150,000 clones, about 80% seen once. Sequencing used PBMCs or T cells enriched from blood (not recorded which). The receptor source for this set is a man aged 60-69 years who had been exposed to COVID-19.

The chain couples TRBV7-9 to TRBJ2-5, with 9 nucleotides matching TRBD2. V lost 1 base, J lost 5 bases, and 5 bases stayed unmatched. The CDR3 sequence is 15 residues long. The germline V gene has CDR1 SEHNR and CDR2 FQNEAQ (reference sequence). The CDR3 DNA reads as TGTGCCAGCAGCTTAGAAGCGGGAGGACGTGAGACCCAGTACTTC. It yields the protein CASSLEAGGRETQYF.

This chain links TRBV9 with TRBJ2-7, with 7 positions matching TRBD2. Unmatched junction bases numbered 2, after V lost 4 bases and J lost 7 bases. Germline V CDR1 and CDR2: SGDLS, YYNGEE. This CDR3 region has 11 residues. The CDR3 region is CASSIGGEQYF. The CDR3 DNA is TGTGCCAGCAGCATCGGGGGGGAGCAGTACTTC.

This clone appeared a single time. The V and J genes are TRBV3-1 (or the pseudogene TRBV3-2) and TRBJ2-7; D is perhaps TRBD2 (6 bases). The CDR3 runs 14 residues. CDR1 and CDR2 from the germline V gene are LGHDT and YNNKEL (reference sequence). V was trimmed by 1 base and J by 5 bases, leaving 12 bases between them. Here the CDR3 reads CASSQAPWGDEQYF. The CDR3 nucleotides read TGTGCCAGCAGCCAAGCCCCTTGGGGGGACGAGCAGTACTTC.

The chain recombines TRBV30 with TRBJ1-5, with TRBD1 identical over 8 bases. V lost 3 bases and J lost 1; bases outside the gene matches: 14. The CDR3 contains 18 residues. Germline CDR1 reads GTSNPN; CDR2 reads SVGIG (reference sequence). CDR3 in DNA: TGTGCCTGGAGCGCCAGGACAGGGACGACGGGCAGCAATCAGCCCCAGCATTTT. Amino acids: CAWSARTGTTGSNQPQHF.

The CDR3 DNA follows: TGTGCCAGCAGTTTCTCGGACAGGGCTTCCTACGAGCAGTACTTC. Its protein product is CASSFSDRASYEQYF. The rearrangement uses TRBV28 and TRBJ2-7; 8 nucleotides agree with TRBD1. With 3 bases clipped from V and 1 base from J, the junction kept 5 bases outside the gene matches. The germline V gene has CDR1 MDHEN and CDR2 SYDVKM. The length of the CDR3 is 15 residues.

The rearrangement uses TRBV5-1 and TRBJ1-1; possible D gene TRBD1, 6 bases. There are 15 residues in the CDR3. Per the germline V gene, CDR1 is SGHRS and CDR2 is YFSETQ. V dropped 5 bases and J dropped 3 bases, with 17 bases sitting between them. DNA for the CDR3: TGCGCCAGCAGACTAGGGGGGGCCGAATACACTGAAGCTTTCTTT. Its translation: CASRLGGAEYTEAFF.

The rearrangement uses TRBV14 and TRBJ1-3; 7 nucleotides agree with TRBD1. The CDR3 runs to 16 residues. With 0 bases clipped from V and 0 bases from J, the junction kept 2 bases outside the gene matches. Germline-derived CDR1 and CDR2 are SGHDN and FVKESK. CDR3 residues: CASSQDTGASGNTIYF. For the CDR3, the DNA is TGTGCCAGCAGCCAAGACACAGGGGCCTCTGGAAACACCATATATTTT.

This rearrangement joins TRBV30 to TRBJ2-3; tentatively, D is TRBD2 (5 bases). This CDR3 region has 13 residues. The V gene lost 4 bases and the J gene lost 8 bases, with 16 bases spanning the gap. Germline-derived CDR1 and CDR2 are GTSNPN and SVGIG (reference sequence). CDR3 protein: CAWTGQARGTQYF. The CDR3 DNA reads TGTGCCTGGACCGGCCAAGCCCGGGGTACGCAGTATTTT.

The chain uses TRBV5-1 and TRBJ2-7, with TRBD2 matching 7 bases. V dropped 3 bases and J dropped 2; count of bases not matched to a gene: 5. The germline V gene has CDR1 SGHRS and CDR2 YFSETQ. This CDR3 is built from 14 residues. CDR3 sequence (DNA): TGCGCCAGCAGCTCAGGGACTACCACCTACGAGCAGTACTTC. It specifies CASSSGTTTYEQYF. Full variable domain (missing parts from reference TRBV5-1 and TRBJ2-7): KAGVTQTPRYLIKTRGQQVTLSCSPISGHRSVSWYQQTPGQGLQFLFEYFSETQRNKGNFPGRFSGRQFSNSRSEMNVSTLELGDSALYLCASSSGTTTYEQYFGPGTRLTVT.

The V gene is TRBV5-4, the J gene TRBJ2-7, with 7 nucleotides matching TRBD1. The CDR3 spans 14 residues. Trimming removed 4 bases from V and 0 bases from J; junction bases left unmatched: 4. Germline-derived CDR1 and CDR2 are SGHNT and YYREEE (reference sequence). The CDR3 loop is CASSRDSSSYEQYF. In nucleotides, the CDR3 is TGTGCCAGCAGCCGGGACAGTAGCTCCTACGAGCAGTACTTC.

J is TRBJ1-4 and V is TRBV7-8; TRBD1 matches 8 bases. Trimming cost V 4 bases and J 1 base; bases outside gene matches: 5. Germline values: CDR1 SGHVS, CDR2 FQNEAQ. This CDR3 contains 16 residues. In DNA form, the CDR3 reads TGTGCCAGCAGCTGGACCGGACAGGGAACTAATGAAAAACTGTTTTTT. Protein: CASSWTGQGTNEKLFF.

V is TRBV10-3 and J is TRBJ2-3; 10 bases map to TRBD1. Trimming cost V 2 bases and J 3 bases; bases outside gene matches: 2. The CDR3 runs to 15 residues. CDR1 and CDR2 from the germline V gene are ENHRY and SYGVKD. The CDR3 spells CAISEVGQGTDTQYF. The CDR3 coding sequence is TGTGCCATCAGTGAGGTGGGACAGGGGACAGATACGCAGTATTTT.

This clone was seen more than once but under ten times. The CDR3 DNA reads TGTGCCAGCAGTCTTACAGGAGTGAACACTGAAGCTTTCTTT. Protein sequence: CASSLTGVNTEAFF. The V and J genes are TRBV27 and TRBJ1-1, with a tentative D call TRBD1 (5 bases). The CDR3 contains 14 residues. Germline assignment: CDR1 MNHEY and CDR2 SMNVEV (reference sequence). The V end lost 5 bases, the J end lost 0 bases, and 10 bases lay between the germline ends.

The genes are TRBV5-1 and TRBJ1-1; TRBD1 is a possible D gene (5 bases). Germline V gene sequence: CDR1 SGHRS, CDR2 YFSETQ. V lost 4 bases, J lost 4 bases, and 17 bases lay in between. The CDR3 runs to 15 residues. The CDR3 coding sequence is TGCGCCAGCAGCCAGGGCCCGATTAAACCCACTGAAGCTTTCTTT. This codes for CASSQGPIKPTEAFF.

The chain has TRBV14 and TRBJ1-2; D ambiguous. Per germline, CDR1 SGHDN and CDR2 FVKESK. Trimming stripped 0 bases from V and 4 bases from J, with 12 bases between. The CDR3 sequence is 15 residues long. CDR3 amino acids: CASSQDYRGLYGYTF. The CDR3 coding sequence is TGTGCCAGCAGCCAAGACTACCGGGGTCTCTATGGCTACACCTTC.

This clone turned up a few times. The J gene is TRBJ2-7, the V gene TRBV5-4, with a possible D match to TRBD2 (6 bases). Trimming removed 4 bases from V and 2 bases from J, with 19 bases in between. The CDR3 has 16 amino acids. The germline V gene encodes CDR1 SGHNT and CDR2 YYREEE (reference sequence). Here the CDR3 DNA reads TGTGCCAGCAGCCCCCGCAAGGCTAGCGCTCCCTACGAGCAGTACTTC. Amino acids: CASSPRKASAPYEQYF.

The CDR3 DNA is TGTGCCAGCAGCCCCGGGGGGACAGGGGGTGAAAAACTGTTTTTT. Translation gives CASSPGGTGGEKLFF. This chain links TRBV7-9 with TRBJ1-4; 11 nucleotides match TRBD1. The CDR3 covers 15 residues. Trimming at V came to 5 bases and at J to 7 bases, leaving 6 bases not matched to a gene. The V gene's germline CDR1 is SEHNR and CDR2 FQNEAQ (reference sequence).

The chain employs TRBV25-1 and TRBJ1-6; D gene ambiguous. The CDR3 is 14 amino acids. The ends were cut back, 1 base at V and 9 bases at J, with 10 bases in the middle. Germline V CDR1 and CDR2: MGHDK, SYGVNS. For the CDR3, the DNA is TGTGCCAGCAGTGAATTTGAGGGAGGTTCACCCCTCCACTTT. This gives the protein CASSEFEGGSPLHF.

This clone showed up just once. CDR3 DNA sequence: TGTGCCAGCAGCGAGGCGGGGAATGAGCAGTTCTTC. As protein: CASSEAGNEQFF. V gene TRBV7-3 combines with J gene TRBJ2-1; a possible D gene is TRBD2 (6 bases). The CDR3 contains 12 residues. Germline V CDR1 and CDR2: SGHTA, FQGTGA. V was trimmed by 5 bases and J by 7 bases, leaving 9 bases between them. Full variable domain (outside the CDR3, taken from reference TRBV7-3 and TRBJ2-1): GAGVSQTPSNKVTEKGKYVELRCDPISGHTALYWYRQSLGQGPEFLIYFQGTGAADDSGLPNDRFFAVRPEGSVSTLKIQRTERGDSAVYLCASSEAGNEQFFGPGTRLTVL.

This clone has more than one count but fewer than ten. The chain recombines TRBV27 with TRBJ1-4; TRBD1 agrees at 7 bases. Per the germline V gene, CDR1 is MNHEY and CDR2 is SMNVEV (reference sequence). Unmatched junction bases numbered 6, after V lost 3 bases and J lost 8 bases. The CDR3 is made up of 14 amino acids. The CDR3, as DNA: TGTGCCAGCAGTTTTCGAGGGGGCGGGGAAAAACTGTTTTTT. Translating it yields CASSFRGGGEKLFF.

The genes are TRBV27 and TRBJ1-4; D is uncertain. The CDR3 has 12 residues. V was clipped by 6 bases and J by 3 bases, with 5 bases between them. CDR1 is MNHEY and CDR2 is SMNVEV in the germline V gene (reference sequence). CDR3: CASRQPNEKLFF. Here the CDR3 DNA reads TGTGCCAGCAGACAGCCTAATGAAAAACTGTTTTTT.

The chain joins TRBV19 to TRBJ2-5, with 14 bases identical to TRBD2. Trimming took 5 bases from V and 2 from J; bases not matched to a gene: 13. The germline gives CDR1 LNHDA, CDR2 SQIVND (reference sequence). CDR3 length equals 19 residues. CDR3 sequence: CASSRGLAGGQTLQETQYF. CDR3 nucleotide sequence: TGTGCCAGTAGTCGAGGACTAGCGGGAGGCCAGACACTGCAAGAGACCCAGTACTTC.

This chain joins TRBV6-6 and TRBJ1-2, with D tentatively TRBD1 (5 bases). The ends were cut back, 6 bases at V and 2 bases at J, with 13 bases in the middle. Germline V gene data show CDR1 as MNHNY and CDR2 as SVGAGI (reference sequence). The CDR3 contains 14 residues. CDR3 residues: CASSQPGENYGYTF. The DNA of the CDR3 is TGTGCCAGCAGCCAGCCGGGGGAAAACTATGGCTACACCTTC.

V and J are TRBV14 and TRBJ1-1, with a tentative D call TRBD1 (5 bases). Germline assignment: CDR1 SGHDN and CDR2 FVKESK. V dropped 4 bases and J dropped 4 bases, with 10 bases sitting between them. CDR3 length: 13 residues. Written as DNA, the CDR3 is TGTGCCAGCAGCCTATGGCAGGGCACTGAAGCTTTCTTT. Its protein is CASSLWQGTEAFF.

The V call is TRBV29-1, the J call TRBJ2-3; 10 positions match TRBD2. The CDR3 is 14 residues long. V was pared by 1 base and J by 4 bases, with 2 bases of the junction left unmatched. From germline, CDR1 is SQVTM and CDR2 ANQGSEA. The CDR3, as DNA: TGCAGCGTTGAAGGAGGGACTAGCGCAGATACGCAGTATTTT. This translates into CSVEGGTSADTQYF.

The chain employs TRBV7-9 and TRBJ2-3, with TRBD2 matching over 7 bases. CDR1 and CDR2 from the germline V gene are SEHNR and FQNEAQ (reference sequence). The J segment lost 8 bases and the V segment lost 1 base, leaving 6 bases of the junction unmatched. The CDR3 spans 14 residues. This chain's CDR3 is CASSLEARGGTQYF. The CDR3 bases are TGTGCCAGCAGCTTAGAAGCCCGCGGGGGTACGCAGTATTTT.

The rearrangement uses TRBV7-6 and TRBJ2-1; 7 nucleotides agree with TRBD1. V shed 5 bases, J shed 5 bases, and the junction held 12 bases outside the gene matches. The V gene's germline CDR1 is SGHVS and CDR2 FNYEAQ. The CDR3 runs 16 residues. CDR3: CASSLRQGFTNNEQFF. CDR3 in DNA: TGTGCCAGCAGCCTTCGACAGGGATTCACTAACAATGAGCAGTTCTTC.

The CDR3 DNA is TGTGCCAGCAGTGCTCAGGGGGCGAGGAATTCACCCCTCCACTTT. It yields the protein CASSAQGARNSPLHF. The J gene is TRBJ1-6, the V gene TRBV27; 8 nucleotides match TRBD1. The CDR3 covers 15 residues. Germline lookup yields CDR1 MNHEY and CDR2 SMNVEV (reference sequence). The junction had 7 bases not matched to a gene; V was cut back by 5 bases and J by 7 bases.

The chain joins TRBV20-1 to TRBJ1-1; D perhaps matches TRBD1 (5 bases). Germline CDR1 is DFQATT and CDR2 is SNEGSKA (reference sequence). V lost 6 bases and J 5 bases, leaving 10 bases between the germline ends. This CDR3 comprises 11 residues. The CDR3 nucleotides are TGCAGTGCCCCGCCAGGGACTGAAGCTTTCTTT. This codes for CSAPPGTEAFF.

The rearrangement links TRBV10-3 to TRBJ1-4, with 7 nucleotides matching TRBD1. The germline V gene encodes CDR1 ENHRY and CDR2 SYGVKD. V lost 6 bases and J lost 7; bases outside the gene matches: 8. The CDR3 is made up of 14 amino acids. The CDR3 sequence is CAISPGTDVEKLFF. Written as DNA, the CDR3 is TGTGCCATCAGCCCCGGGACAGACGTTGAAAAACTGTTTTTT.